This T cell receptor beta chain was identified in a study of cytomegalovirus exposure and HLA in healthy donors. Across the study: The same platform as the approximately 640 first-cohort repertoires was used for the 120 validation repertoires, a later analysis reported. Study outcomes and limitations: The authors enumerated over 150 TCR beta chains as linked to cytomegalovirus. In the 95 to 150 validation repertoires, approximately 93% of cluster scores exceeded 0, per a later analysis.

About this clone itself: Its antigen is still unknown.

The method was immunoSEQ multiplex PCR; TCRdb's version includes in-frame clones alone and lacks a portion of them. This repertoire shows 150,000 to 200,000 clones, 80% to 85% found once; its top ten account for 2.5% to 3%. The CDR3 extends over 12 amino acids. V was cut by 8 bases and J by 2 bases, with 8 bases left in between. CDR1 is MNHNS, CDR2 SASEGT, per germline. Donors were drawn from the 120-subject validation cohort, separate from the roughly 610-subject first cohort. Sequencing used PBMCs. J is TRBJ2-3 and V is TRBV6-1; possibly TRBD2 for D (5 bases). The sequence was obtained from a woman aged 18-29 years in good health and CMV-seropositive. The CDR3 sequence: CASRTSTDTQYF. The DNA for the CDR3 is TGTGCCAGCCGGACTTCCACAGATACGCAGTATTTT.